The sequence of this T cell receptor (beta chain) was determined in a study of identifying expanded T cells in peripheral blood. The assay was immunoSEQ multiplex PCR, and TCRdb's table has in-frame clones only and misses some. The sample yields around 68,000 clones, around 87% seen once. Germline V gene sequence: CDR1 GTSNPN, CDR2 SVGIG (reference sequence). Deletions cut 4 bases from V and 4 bases from J, with 11 bases between. The CDR3 is 13 amino acids. Note on this clone: The antigen remains unidentified.

Healthy donors had no documented immune events, such as infections, while sampled. General study findings and limits: Across healthy donors, higher total template counts meant significantly greater roughly 2-week count variance. Technical replicates showed roughly 1.2 changed clones; about 2 weeks around 15; four weeks 19.

The rearrangement uses TRBV30 and TRBJ1-3; D is unclear. The clonotype originates from a person aged 18 to 70 in good health. The sample comprised blood. CDR3 sequence: CAWIRIGGNTIYF. CDR3 coding DNA: TGTGCCTGGATCCGGATCGGGGGAAACACCATATATTTT.